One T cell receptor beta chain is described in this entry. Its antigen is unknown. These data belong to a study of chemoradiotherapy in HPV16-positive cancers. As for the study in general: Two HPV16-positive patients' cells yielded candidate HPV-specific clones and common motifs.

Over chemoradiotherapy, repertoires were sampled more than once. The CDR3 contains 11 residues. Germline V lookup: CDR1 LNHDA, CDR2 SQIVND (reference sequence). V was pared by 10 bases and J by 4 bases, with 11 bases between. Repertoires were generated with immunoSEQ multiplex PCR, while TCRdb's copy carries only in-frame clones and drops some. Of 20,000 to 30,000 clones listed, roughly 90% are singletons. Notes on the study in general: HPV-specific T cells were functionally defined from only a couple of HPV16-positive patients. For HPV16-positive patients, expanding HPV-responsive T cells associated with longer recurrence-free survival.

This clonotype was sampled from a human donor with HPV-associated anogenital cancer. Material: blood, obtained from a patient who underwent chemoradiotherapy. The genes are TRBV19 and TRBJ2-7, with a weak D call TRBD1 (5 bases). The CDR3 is CATAQGYEQYF. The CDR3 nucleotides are TGTGCCACTGCCCAGGGTTACGAGCAGTACTTC.